This entry describes one T cell receptor beta chain. A read error may explain this, as a much larger clone is one base away. The data stem from a study of Graves' ophthalmopathy and Graves' hyperthyroidism. As the template, RNA transcripts were used to amplify TCR beta CDR3 regions. HTBI primers served in a first-round RT-PCR, which a second-round multiplex PCR followed. TCRdb passed the multiplex PCR reads through MiXCR, listing each CDR3 protein once. This sample has about 600,000 distinct CDR3 sequences; about 35% occur once, and the top ten carry about 4%. In germline, CDR1 is SQVTM, CDR2 ANQGSEA. Trimming stripped 2 bases from V and 4 bases from J, with 11 bases between. The CDR3 totals 13 residues.

The chain carries TRBV29-1 and TRBJ2-5; no reliable D call. The origin of this receptor is an adult man with Graves' hyperthyroidism. Sequenced sample: peripheral blood or thyroid tissue (not recorded which). CDR3 sequence: CSVESVVGETQYF. The CDR3 region has the DNA TGCAGCGTTGAATCGGTTGTCGGAGAGACCCAGTACTTC.